The 3 T cell receptor beta chains below were found in one sample sequenced in a study of blood T cell repertoires in COVID-19. Libraries were prepared by immunoSEQ multiplex PCR; TCRdb keeps only in-frame clonotypes and omits some of them. This repertoire shows about 200,000 clones, just over 85% found once; its top ten account for 3.5% to 4%. The sequenced material came from PBMCs or T cells enriched from blood (not recorded which). All receptors derive from a woman aged 40 to 55 with acute COVID-19.

The V call is TRBV18, the J call TRBJ1-4; D unclear. This CDR3 is built from 14 residues. Trimming removed 2 bases at V and 4 bases at J, with 8 bases between. Germline CDR1 KGHSH, CDR2 LQKENI. The CDR3 nucleotides are TGTGCCAGCTCACCATCTCGACATAATGAAAAACTGTTTTTT. It translates to CASSPSRHNEKLFF.

V usage is TRBV15 and J usage is TRBJ2-1, with TRBD2 matching over 9 bases. The CDR3 consists of 15 residues. J gave up 8 bases and V 0 bases, and 5 bases lay outside the gene matches. Germline V gives CDR1 LNHNV, CDR2 YYDKDF (reference sequence). The CDR3 DNA reads as TGTGCCACCAGCAGAGAATCGGGACTAGCTCATGAGCAGTTCTTC. Amino acids: CATSRESGLAHEQFF.

This clone has just one count. The rearrangement joins TRBV2 to TRBJ1-1; tentative D call: TRBD1 (6 bases). Looked up from germline, CDR1 is SNHLY and CDR2 is FYNNEI. V lost 8 bases and J 7 bases, leaving 17 bases between the germline ends. The CDR3 length is 13 residues. CDR3 region: CASEGLGTSEAFF. In DNA form, the CDR3 reads TGTGCCAGCGAGGGGCTGGGGACAAGTGAAGCTTTCTTT.